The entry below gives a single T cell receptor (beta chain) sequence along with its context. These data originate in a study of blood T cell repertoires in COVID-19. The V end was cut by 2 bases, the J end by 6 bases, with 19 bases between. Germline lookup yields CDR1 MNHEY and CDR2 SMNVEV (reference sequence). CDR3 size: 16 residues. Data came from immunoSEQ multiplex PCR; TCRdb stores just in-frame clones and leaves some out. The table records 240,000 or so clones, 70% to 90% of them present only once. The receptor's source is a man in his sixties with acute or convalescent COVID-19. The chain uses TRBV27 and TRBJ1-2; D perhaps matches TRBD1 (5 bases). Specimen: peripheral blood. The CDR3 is CASSLTDRHTLNGYTF. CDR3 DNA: TGTGCCAGCAGTTTAACCGACAGACACACACTAAATGGCTACACCTTC.